Reported below is one T cell receptor beta chain. Its specificity is unknown. The data are from a study of T cell therapy after organ transplantation. Background on the study: T cells were expanded 2 to 3 weeks with 30 CMV class I/II epitopes. Study findings and constraints: Reconstitution after therapy seemingly combined transferred and product-undetected endogenous clonotypes. In nonresponders, large pretherapy expansions changed minimally after therapy. Pretherapy CD8 clonality inversely correlated with its fold change after therapy.

Measured with immunoSEQ multiplex PCR; TCRdb has only the in-frame clones, and not every one. The table records about 3,400 clones, approximately 67% of them present only once. The time point here: 4-8 weeks after completion of therapy. The sample here was CD8+ T cells from blood, taken after autologous CMV-specific T cell therapy. The TCR comes from a human patient who had received a solid organ transplant and had CMV disease. Some T cells may have originated in the graft donor.

The CDR3 bases are TGTGCCAGCAGTATCGGGGGGAAGGATGGCTACACCTTC. Residues: CASSIGGKDGYTF. This sequence joins TRBV6-5 and TRBJ1-2; TRBD1 is a possible D gene (5 bases). Germline CDR1 MNHEY, CDR2 SVGAGI. The V end was cut by 5 bases, the J end by 6 bases, with 13 bases between. This CDR3 has 13 residues.